This TCR beta chain was identified during a study of vaccination effects on CD4 cells after COVID-19. Clones were read by immunoSEQ multiplex PCR, and TCRdb kept only the in-frame ones, dropping some. The table lists tens of thousands of clones, 70% to 85% of them singletons, with more than 2% in the top ten. The germline V and J ends were trimmed by 3 bases and 8 bases, with 13 bases remaining between them. This CDR3 has 13 amino acids. Germline V gene lookup returns CDR1 SGHVS and CDR2 FQNEAQ. This clone was counted between two and nine times. Its cognate antigen is unknown. Culturing for around eleven days preceded CD4+ T cell isolation. BNT162b2 vaccine or mRNA-1273 vaccine was given to participants in two doses.

The material was CD4+ T cells from PBMCs cultured without peptide, obtained after COVID-19 vaccination. This clonotype originated in a human donor who received a COVID-19 vaccine. The J gene is TRBJ1-1, the V gene TRBV7-8; D not resolved. The CDR3 loop is CASSFAGKLEAFF. DNA of the CDR3: TGTGCCAGCAGCTTCGCCGGGAAGCTCGAAGCTTTCTTT.